This TCR beta chain was obtained from a study of high-grade serous ovarian cancer treatment subgroups. From germline, CDR1 is SGHTA and CDR2 FQGNSA. The CDR3 totals 15 residues. The V gene lost 1 base and the J gene lost 3 bases, with 9 bases spanning the gap. Tumor tissue was taken before any definitive surgery or chemotherapy was given. TCRdb's copy holds only in-frame clones and misses some; the assay was immunoSEQ multiplex PCR. The profile shows thousands of clones, 75% to 85% of them singletons. The material sequenced was tumor tissue. The origin of this receptor is a human donor with high-grade serous ovarian cancer. V gene TRBV7-2 combines with J gene TRBJ2-2; a possible D gene is TRBD1 (5 bases). DNA for the CDR3: TGTGCCAGCAGCTTAGGGGGCAGATACACCGGGGAGCTGTTTTTT. Amino acids: CASSLGGRYTGELFF.